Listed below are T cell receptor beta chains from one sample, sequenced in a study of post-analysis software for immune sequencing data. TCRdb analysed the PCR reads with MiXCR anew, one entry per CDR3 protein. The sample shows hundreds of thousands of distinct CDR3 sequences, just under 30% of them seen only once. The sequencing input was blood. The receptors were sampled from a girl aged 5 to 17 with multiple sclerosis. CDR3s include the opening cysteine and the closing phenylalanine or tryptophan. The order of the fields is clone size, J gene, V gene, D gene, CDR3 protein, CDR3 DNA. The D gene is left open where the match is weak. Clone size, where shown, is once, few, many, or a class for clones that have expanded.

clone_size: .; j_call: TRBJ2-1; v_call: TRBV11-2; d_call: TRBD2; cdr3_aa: CASSLSGTSDEQFF; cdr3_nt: TGTGCCAGCAGCTTATCGGGGACTAGCGACGAGCAGTTCTTC
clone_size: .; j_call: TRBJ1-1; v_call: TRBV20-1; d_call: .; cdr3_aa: CSARDWPVNTEASF; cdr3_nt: TGCAGTGCTAGAGATTGGCCGGTGAACACTGAAGCTTCCTTT
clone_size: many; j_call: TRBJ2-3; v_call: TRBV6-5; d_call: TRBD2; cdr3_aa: CASSLTGGPTDTQYF; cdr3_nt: TGTGCCAGCAGTTTAACGGGAGGGCCTACAGATACGCAGTATTTT
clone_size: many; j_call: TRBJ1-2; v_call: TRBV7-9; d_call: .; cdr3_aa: CASSPNIRVTF; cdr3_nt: TGTGCCAGCAGCCCAAATATACGAGTCACCTTC
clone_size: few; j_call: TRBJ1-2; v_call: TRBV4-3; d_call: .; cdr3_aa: CASSQPGASLNYGYTF; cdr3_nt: TGCGCCAGCAGCCAGCCTGGGGCCTCCCTTAACTATGGCTACACCTTC
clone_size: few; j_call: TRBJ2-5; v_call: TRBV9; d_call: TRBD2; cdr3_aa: CASSVGVSGRVQETQYF; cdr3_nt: TGTGCCAGCAGCGTAGGCGTTAGCGGGAGGGTACAAGAGACCCAGTACTTC
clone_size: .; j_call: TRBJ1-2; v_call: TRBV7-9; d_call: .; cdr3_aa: CASSFPRPTDRTINYGYTF; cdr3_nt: TGTGCCAGCAGCTTCCCCAGACCGACGGACAGAACAATTAATTATGGCTACACCTTC
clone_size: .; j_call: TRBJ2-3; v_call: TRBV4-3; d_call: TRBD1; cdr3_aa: CASSHIRTGPFEDTQYF; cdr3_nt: TGCGCCAGCAGCCACATACGGACAGGGCCTTTCGAAGATACGCAGTATTTT
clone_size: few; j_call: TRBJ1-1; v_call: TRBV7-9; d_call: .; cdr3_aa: CASSSRTNTEAFF; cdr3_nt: TGTGCCAGCAGTTCGCGGACGAACACTGAAGCTTTCTTT
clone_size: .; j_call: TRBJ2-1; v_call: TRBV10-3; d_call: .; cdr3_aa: CAIHGGFHNEQFF; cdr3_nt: TGTGCCATCCACGGCGGGTTTCACAATGAGCAGTTCTTC
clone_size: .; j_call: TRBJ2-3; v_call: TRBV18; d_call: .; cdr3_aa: CASSLSRSLDTQYF; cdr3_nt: TGTGCCAGCTCCCTCTCGAGGTCCCTGGATACGCAGTATTTT
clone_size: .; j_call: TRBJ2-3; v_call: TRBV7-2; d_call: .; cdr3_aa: CASSPKGILTDTQYF; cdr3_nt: TGTGCCAGCAGCCCGAAGGGGATCCTCACAGATACGCAGTATTTT
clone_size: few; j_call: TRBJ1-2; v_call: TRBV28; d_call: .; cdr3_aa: CASSFGSRGYTF; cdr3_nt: TGTGCCAGCAGTTTCGGGTCTCGGGGCTACACCTTC
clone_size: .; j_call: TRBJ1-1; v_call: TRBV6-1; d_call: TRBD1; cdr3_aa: CASSATTGGRGTEAFF; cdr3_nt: TGTGCCAGCAGCGCAACGACAGGGGGCAGGGGCACTGAAGCTTTCTTT
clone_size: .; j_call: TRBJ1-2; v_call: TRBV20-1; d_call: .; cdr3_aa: CSASVLSASGTGRGYTF; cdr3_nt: TGCAGTGCTAGTGTCCTCTCCGCGTCGGGGACGGGAAGGGGCTACACCTTC
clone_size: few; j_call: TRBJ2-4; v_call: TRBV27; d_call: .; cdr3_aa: CASSSLGAGFREQYF; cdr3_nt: TGTGCCAGCAGCTCCTTAGGTGCTGGTTTTAGGGAGCAGTACTTC
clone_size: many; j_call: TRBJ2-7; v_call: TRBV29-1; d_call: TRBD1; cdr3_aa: CSVVTGAYEQYF; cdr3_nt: TGCAGCGTTGTGACAGGGGCCTACGAGCAGTACTTC
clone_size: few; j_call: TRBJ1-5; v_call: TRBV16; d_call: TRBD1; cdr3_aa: CASSPRDSVNQPQHF; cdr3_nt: TGTGCCAGCAGCCCTAGGGACAGCGTTAATCAGCCCCAGCATTTT
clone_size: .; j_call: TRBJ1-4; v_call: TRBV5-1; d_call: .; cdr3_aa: CASTPLTGGGEKLFF; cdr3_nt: TGCGCCAGCACCCCGTTGACAGGCGGAGGTGAAAAACTGTTTTTT
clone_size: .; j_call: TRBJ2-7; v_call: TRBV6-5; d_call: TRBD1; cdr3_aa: CASRSPGQGLYEQYF; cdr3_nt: TGTGCCAGCAGGAGCCCGGGACAGGGACTCTACGAGCAGTACTTC
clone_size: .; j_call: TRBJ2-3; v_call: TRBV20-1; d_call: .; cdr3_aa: CSATEVISTDTQYF; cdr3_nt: TGCAGTGCTACGGAGGTCATTAGCACAGATACGCAGTATTTT
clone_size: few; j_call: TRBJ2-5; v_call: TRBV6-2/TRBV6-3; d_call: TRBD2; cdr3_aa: CASSPLTFGLAGGETQYF; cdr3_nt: TGTGCCAGCAGCCCCTTGACTTTTGGACTAGCGGGCGGAGAGACCCAGTACTTC
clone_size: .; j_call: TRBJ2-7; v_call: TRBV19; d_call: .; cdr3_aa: CASSQGSTYNEQYF; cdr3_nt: TGTGCCAGTAGTCAGGGGTCGACCTACAATGAGCAGTACTTC
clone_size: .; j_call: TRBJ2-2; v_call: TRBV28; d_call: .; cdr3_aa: CASRGKNTGELFF; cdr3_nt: TGTGCCAGCAGGGGAAAGAACACCGGGGAGCTGTTTTTT
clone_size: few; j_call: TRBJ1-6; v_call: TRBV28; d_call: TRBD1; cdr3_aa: CASSEDREDNSPLHF; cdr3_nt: TGTGCCAGCAGCGAGGACAGGGAAGATAATTCACCCCTCCACTTT
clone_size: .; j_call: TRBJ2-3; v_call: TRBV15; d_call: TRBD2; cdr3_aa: CATSRALVGGGGTDTQYF; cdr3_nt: TGTGCCACCAGCAGGGCACTCGTGGGTGGCGGGGGTACAGATACGCAGTATTTT
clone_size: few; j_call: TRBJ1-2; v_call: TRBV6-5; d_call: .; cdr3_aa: CASSKTLEGYGYTF; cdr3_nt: TGTGCCAGCAGCAAGACCCTCGAGGGGTATGGCTACACCTTC
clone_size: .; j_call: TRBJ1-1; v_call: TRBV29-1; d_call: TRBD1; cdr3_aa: CSVEQGRITEAFF; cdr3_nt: TGCAGCGTAGAACAGGGGAGGATCACTGAAGCTTTCTTT
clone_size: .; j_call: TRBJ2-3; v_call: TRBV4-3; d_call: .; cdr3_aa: CASGQDGEAADTQYF; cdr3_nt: TGCGCCAGCGGCCAAGATGGGGAGGCGGCAGATACGCAGTATTTT
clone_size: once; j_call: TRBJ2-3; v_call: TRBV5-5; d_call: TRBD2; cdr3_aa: CASSLEAGGLSTDTQYF; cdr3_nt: TGTGCCAGCAGCTTGGAAGCGGGGGGCCTTTCGACAGATACGCAGTATTTT
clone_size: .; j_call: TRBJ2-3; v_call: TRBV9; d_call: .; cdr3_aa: CASGGGAQDTQYF; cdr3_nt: TGTGCCTCCGGGGGAGGAGCACAGGATACGCAGTATTTT
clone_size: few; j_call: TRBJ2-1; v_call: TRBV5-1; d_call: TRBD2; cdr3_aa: CASSSRGVREVEQFF; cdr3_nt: TGCGCCAGCAGCTCGCGCGGTGTGCGGGAGGTTGAGCAGTTCTTC
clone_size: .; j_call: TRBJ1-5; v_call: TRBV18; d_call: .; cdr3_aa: CASSPVAQANNQPQHF; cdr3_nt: TGTGCCAGCTCACCCGTGGCTCAGGCGAACAATCAGCCCCAGCATTTT
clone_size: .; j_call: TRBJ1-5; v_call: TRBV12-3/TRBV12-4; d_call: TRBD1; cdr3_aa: CASRGQGNSNQPQHF; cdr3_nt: TGTGCCAGCAGGGGACAGGGGAATAGCAATCAGCCCCAGCATTTT
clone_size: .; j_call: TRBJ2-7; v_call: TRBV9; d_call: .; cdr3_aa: CASSVSPAGLEQYF; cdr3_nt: TGTGCCAGCAGCGTATCCCCAGCCGGGTTGGAGCAGTACTTC
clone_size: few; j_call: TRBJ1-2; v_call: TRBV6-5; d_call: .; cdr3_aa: CASSYGRSSYGYTF; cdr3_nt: TGTGCCAGCAGTTACGGGCGGAGCTCTTATGGCTACACCTTC
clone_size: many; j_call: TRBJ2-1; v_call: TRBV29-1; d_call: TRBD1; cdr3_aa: CSTRQGISYNEQFF; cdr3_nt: TGCAGCACCCGACAGGGCATTTCCTACAATGAGCAGTTCTTC
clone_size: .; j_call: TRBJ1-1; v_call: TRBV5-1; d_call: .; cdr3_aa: CASSLEGGGTEAFF; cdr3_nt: TGCGCCAGCAGCTTGGAGGGGGGCGGCACTGAAGCTTTCTTT
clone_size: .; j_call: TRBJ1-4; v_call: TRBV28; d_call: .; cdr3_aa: CASGGVDNEKLFF; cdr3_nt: TGTGCCAGCGGGGGGGTCGATAATGAAAAACTGTTTTTT
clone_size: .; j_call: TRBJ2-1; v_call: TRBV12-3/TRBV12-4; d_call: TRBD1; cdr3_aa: CASRPRQGGYNEQFF; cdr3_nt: TGTGCCAGCAGGCCAAGACAGGGGGGGTACAATGAGCAGTTCTTC
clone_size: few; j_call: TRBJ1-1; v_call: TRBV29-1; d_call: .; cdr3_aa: CSGRNTEAFF; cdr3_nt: TGCAGCGGTCGGAACACTGAAGCTTTCTTT